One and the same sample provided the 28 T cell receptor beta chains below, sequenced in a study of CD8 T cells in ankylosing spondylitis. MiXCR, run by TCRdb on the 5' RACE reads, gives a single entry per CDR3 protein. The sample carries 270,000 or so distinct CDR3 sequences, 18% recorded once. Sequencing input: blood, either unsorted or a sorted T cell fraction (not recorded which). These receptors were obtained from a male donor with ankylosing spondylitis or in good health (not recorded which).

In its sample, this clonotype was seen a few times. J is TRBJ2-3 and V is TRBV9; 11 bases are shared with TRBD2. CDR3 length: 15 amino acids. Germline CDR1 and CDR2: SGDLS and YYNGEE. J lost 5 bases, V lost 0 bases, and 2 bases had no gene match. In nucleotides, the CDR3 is TGTGCCAGCAGCGTAGCAGGACTAGCGGGAGATACGCAGTATTTT. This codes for CASSVAGLAGDTQYF.

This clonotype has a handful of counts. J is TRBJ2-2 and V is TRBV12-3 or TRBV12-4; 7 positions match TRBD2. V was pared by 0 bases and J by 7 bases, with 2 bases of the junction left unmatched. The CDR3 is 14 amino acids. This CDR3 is CASSLAGGFGELFF. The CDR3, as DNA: TGTGCCAGCAGTTTAGCGGGAGGGTTCGGGGAGCTGTTTTTT.

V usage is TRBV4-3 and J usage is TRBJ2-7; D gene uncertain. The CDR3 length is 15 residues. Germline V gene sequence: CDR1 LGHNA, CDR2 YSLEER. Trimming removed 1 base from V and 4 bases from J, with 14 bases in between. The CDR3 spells CASSQAPRVGYEQYF. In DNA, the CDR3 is TGCGCCAGCAGCCAAGCTCCCCGGGTCGGGTACGAGCAGTACTTC.

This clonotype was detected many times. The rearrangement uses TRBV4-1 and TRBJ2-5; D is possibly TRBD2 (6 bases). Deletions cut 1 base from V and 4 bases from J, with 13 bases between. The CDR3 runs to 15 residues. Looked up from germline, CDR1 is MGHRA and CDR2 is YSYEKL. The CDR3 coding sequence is TGCGCCAGCAGCCAAGGGAGGGGCGTAAGAGAGACCCAGTACTTC. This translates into CASSQGRGVRETQYF.

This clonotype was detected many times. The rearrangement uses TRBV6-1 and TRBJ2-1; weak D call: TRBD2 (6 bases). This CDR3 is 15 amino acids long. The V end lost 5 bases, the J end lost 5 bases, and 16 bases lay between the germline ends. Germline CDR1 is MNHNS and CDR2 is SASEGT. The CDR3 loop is CASSPGLAANNEQFF. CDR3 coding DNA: TGTGCCAGCAGTCCGGGGTTAGCGGCAAACAATGAGCAGTTCTTC.

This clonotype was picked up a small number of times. The chain's CDR3 is CASSQDRGWGNTGELFF. CDR3 nucleotides: TGTGCCAGCAGCCAAGATCGCGGTTGGGGAAACACCGGGGAGCTGTTTTTT. The chain employs TRBV4-2 and TRBJ2-2; D unclear. V was shortened by 0 bases and J by 2 bases, with 13 bases between the two germline ends. The CDR3 is 17 amino acids. The germline gives CDR1 LGHNA, CDR2 YNFKEQ.

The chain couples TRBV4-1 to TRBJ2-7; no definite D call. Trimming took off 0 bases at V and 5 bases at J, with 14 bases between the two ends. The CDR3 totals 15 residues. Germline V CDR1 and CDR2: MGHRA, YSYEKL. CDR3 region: CASSQDSPSFDEQYF. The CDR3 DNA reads TGCGCCAGCAGCCAAGATTCCCCCTCTTTCGACGAGCAGTACTTC.

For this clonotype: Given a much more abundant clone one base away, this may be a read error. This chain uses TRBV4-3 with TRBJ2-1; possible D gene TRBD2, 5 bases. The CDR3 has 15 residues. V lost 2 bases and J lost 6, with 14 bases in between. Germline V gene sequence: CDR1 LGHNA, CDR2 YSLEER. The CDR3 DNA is TGCGCCAGCAGCCAAAAGGTACTAGGGTCCAATGAGCAGTTCTTC. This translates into CASSQKVLGSNEQFF.

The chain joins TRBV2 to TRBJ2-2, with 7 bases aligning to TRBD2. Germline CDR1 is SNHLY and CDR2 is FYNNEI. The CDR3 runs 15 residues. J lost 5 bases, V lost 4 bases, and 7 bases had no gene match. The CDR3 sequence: CASSGWAGVTGELFF. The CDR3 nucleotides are TGTGCCAGCAGTGGCTGGGCGGGAGTTACCGGGGAGCTGTTTTTT.

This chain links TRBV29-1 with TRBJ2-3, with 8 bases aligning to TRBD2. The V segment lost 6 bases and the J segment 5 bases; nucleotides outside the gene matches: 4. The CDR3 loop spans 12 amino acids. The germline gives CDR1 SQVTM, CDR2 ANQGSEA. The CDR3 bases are TGCAGCGTAGCGGGGGTTCGAGATACGCAGTATTTT. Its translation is CSVAGVRDTQYF.

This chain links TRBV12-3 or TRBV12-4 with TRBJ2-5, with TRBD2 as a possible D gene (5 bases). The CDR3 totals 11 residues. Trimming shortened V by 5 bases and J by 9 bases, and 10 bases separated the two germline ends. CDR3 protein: CASSDTRSQYF. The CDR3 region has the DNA TGTGCCAGCAGTGATACTAGGTCCCAGTACTTC.

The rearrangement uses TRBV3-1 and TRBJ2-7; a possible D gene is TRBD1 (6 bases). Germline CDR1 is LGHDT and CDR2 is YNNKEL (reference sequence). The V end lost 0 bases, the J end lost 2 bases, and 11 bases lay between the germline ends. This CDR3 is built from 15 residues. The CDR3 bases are TGTGCCAGCAGCCAAGAGAGGGGACACCCCTACGAGCAGTACTTC. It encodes CASSQERGHPYEQYF.

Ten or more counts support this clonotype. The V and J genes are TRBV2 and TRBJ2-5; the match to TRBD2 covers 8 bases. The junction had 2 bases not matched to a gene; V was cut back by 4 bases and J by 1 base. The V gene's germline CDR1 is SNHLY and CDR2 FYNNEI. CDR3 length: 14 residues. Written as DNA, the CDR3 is TGTGCCAGCAGTGTTAGCGGGGTCCAAGAGACCCAGTACTTC. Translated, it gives CASSVSGVQETQYF.

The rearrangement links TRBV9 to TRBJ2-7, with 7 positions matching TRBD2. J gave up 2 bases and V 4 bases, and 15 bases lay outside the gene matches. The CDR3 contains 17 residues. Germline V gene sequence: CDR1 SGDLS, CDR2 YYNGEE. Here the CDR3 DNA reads TGTGCCAGCAGCCCGAGGGACGGCGGGGGTATAACCTACGAGCAGTACTTC. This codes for CASSPRDGGGITYEQYF.

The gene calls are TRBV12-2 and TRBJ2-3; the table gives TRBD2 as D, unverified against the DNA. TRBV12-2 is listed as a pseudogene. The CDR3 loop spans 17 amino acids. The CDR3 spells CAISPGIGAGAIDTQYF. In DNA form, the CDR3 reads TGTGCCATCAGCCCCGGAATTGGAGCGGGAGCGATAGATACGCAGTATTTT.

CDR3 residues: CASSLLGKPHSTDTQYF. The CDR3 region has the DNA TGTGCCAGCAGTTTACTGGGCAAACCTCATAGCACAGATACGCAGTATTTT. The chain has TRBV28 and TRBJ2-3; D not resolved. Germline values: CDR1 MDHEN, CDR2 SYDVKM. Trimming pared 2 bases from V and 0 bases from J, leaving 15 bases between. The CDR3 runs to 17 residues.

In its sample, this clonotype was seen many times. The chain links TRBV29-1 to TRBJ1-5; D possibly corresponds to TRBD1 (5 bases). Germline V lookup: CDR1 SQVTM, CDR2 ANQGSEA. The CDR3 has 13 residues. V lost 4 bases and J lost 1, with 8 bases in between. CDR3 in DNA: TGCAGCGTTGCAGGGTCGAGCAATCAGCCCCAGCATTTT. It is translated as CSVAGSSNQPQHF. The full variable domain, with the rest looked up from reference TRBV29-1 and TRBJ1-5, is SAVISQKPSRDICQRGTSLTIQCQVDSQVTMMFWYRQQPGQSLTLIATANQGSEATYESGFVIDKFPISRPNLTFSTLTVSNMSPEDSSIYLCSVAGSSNQPQHFGDGTRLSIL.

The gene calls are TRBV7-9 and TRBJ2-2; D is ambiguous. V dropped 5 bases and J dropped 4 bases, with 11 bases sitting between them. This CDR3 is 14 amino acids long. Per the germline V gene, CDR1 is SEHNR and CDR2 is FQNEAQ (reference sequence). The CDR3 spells CASSTGLFTGELFF. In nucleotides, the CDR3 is TGTGCCAGCAGCACGGGCCTCTTCACCGGGGAGCTGTTTTTT.

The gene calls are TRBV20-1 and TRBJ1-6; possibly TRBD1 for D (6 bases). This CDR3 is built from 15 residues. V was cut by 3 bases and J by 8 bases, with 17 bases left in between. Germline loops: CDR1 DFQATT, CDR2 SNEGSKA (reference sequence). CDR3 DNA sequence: TGCAGTGCTAGTTGGGACACCCCCAGGGATTCACCCCTCCACTTT. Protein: CSASWDTPRDSPLHF.

The CDR3 loop is CSVVLAGDLADTQYF. The CDR3, as DNA: TGCAGCGTCGTTCTAGCGGGAGACCTAGCAGATACGCAGTATTTT. This chain joins TRBV29-1 and TRBJ2-3; 10 nucleotides agree with TRBD2. Unmatched junction bases numbered 10, after V lost 6 bases and J lost 4 bases. From germline, CDR1 is SQVTM and CDR2 ANQGSEA. This CDR3 has 15 amino acids.

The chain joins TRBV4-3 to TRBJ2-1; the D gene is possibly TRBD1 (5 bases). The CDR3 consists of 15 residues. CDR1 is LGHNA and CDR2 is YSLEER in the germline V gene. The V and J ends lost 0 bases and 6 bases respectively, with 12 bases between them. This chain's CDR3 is CASSQESGMGNEQFF. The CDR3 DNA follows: TGCGCCAGCAGCCAAGAGTCAGGGATGGGCAATGAGCAGTTCTTC.

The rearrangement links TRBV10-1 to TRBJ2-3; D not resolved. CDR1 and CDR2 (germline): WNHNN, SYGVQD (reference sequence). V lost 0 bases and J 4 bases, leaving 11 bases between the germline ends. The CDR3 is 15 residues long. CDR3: CASSESLDSADTQYF. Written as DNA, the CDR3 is TGCGCCAGCAGTGAGTCTCTAGATTCCGCAGATACGCAGTATTTT.

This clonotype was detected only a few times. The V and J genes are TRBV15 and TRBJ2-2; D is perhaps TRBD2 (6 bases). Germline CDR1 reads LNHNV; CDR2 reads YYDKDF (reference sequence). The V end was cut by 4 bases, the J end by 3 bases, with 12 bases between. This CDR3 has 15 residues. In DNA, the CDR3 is TGTGCCACCAGCACGGCTAGCGATTACACCGGGGAGCTGTTTTTT. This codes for CATSTASDYTGELFF.

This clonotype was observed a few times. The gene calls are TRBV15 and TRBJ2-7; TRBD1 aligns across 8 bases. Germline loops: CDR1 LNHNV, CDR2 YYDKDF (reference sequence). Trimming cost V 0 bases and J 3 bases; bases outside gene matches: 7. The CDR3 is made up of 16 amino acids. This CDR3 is CATSRDQGAKIYEQYF. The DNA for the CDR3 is TGTGCCACCAGCAGAGATCAGGGGGCAAAGATCTACGAGCAGTACTTC.

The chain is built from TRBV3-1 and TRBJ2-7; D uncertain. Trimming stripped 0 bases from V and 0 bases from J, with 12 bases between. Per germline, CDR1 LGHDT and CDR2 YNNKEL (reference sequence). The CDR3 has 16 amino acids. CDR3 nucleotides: TGTGCCAGCAGCCAAGAACGGCGGCTCTACTCCTACGAGCAGTACTTC. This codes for CASSQERRLYSYEQYF.

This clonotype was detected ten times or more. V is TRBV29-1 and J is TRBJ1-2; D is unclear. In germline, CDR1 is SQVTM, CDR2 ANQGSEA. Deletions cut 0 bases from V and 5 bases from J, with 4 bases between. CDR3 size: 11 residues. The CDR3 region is CSVEDRYGYTF. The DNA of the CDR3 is TGCAGCGTTGAAGACCGGTATGGCTACACCTTC.

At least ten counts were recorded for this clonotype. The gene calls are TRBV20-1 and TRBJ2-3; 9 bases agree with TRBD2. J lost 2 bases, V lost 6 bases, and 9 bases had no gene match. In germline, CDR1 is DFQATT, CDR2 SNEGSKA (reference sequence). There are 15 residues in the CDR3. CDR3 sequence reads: CSALGLAGFTDTQYF. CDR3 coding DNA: TGCAGTGCCCTGGGACTAGCCGGATTCACAGATACGCAGTATTTT.

DNA of the CDR3: TGCAGCGTTGGGAGGGACCGTATGTACACAGATACGCAGTATTTT. Residues: CSVGRDRMYTDTQYF. The chain joins TRBV29-1 to TRBJ2-3; D is possibly TRBD2 (6 bases). Germline values: CDR1 SQVTM, CDR2 ANQGSEA. V gave up 4 bases and J gave up 2 bases, with 16 bases separating them. CDR3 length: 15 residues.